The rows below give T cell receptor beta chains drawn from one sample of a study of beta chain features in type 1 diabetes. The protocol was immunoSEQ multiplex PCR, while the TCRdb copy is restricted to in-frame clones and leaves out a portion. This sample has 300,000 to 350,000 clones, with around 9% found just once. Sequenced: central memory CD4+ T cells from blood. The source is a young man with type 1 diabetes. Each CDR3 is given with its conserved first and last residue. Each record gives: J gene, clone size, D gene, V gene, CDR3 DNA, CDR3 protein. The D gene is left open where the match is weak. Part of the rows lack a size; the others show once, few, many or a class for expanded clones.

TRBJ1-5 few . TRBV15 TGTGCCACCAGCAGAGATATTGAACAGCCCCAGCATTTT CATSRDIEQPQHF
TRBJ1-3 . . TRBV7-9 TGTGCCAGCATCCGCGGCCAGGGAAACACCATATATTTT CASIRGQGNTIYF
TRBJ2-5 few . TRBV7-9 TGTGCCAGCAGCTTACCCCAGACATATACAGAGACCCAGTACTTC CASSLPQTYTETQYF
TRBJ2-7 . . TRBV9 TGTGCCAGCAGCCCAGGGCTAAGAAGCGAGCAGTACTTC CASSPGLRSEQYF
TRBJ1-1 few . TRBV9 TGTGCCAGCAGCGTAGGCTTCACTGAAGCTTTCTTT CASSVGFTEAFF
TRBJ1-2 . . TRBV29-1 TGCAGCGTTGAGACCTCCTCCGGGGGCTACACCTTC CSVETSSGGYTF
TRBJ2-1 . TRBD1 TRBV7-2 TGTGCCAGCAGCTTAAGTCGGGGACAGGGGATAAATGAGCAGTTCTTC CASSLSRGQGINEQFF
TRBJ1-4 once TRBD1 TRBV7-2 TGTGCCAGCAGCTCGGACAGGGGAGATGAAAAACTGTTTTTT CASSSDRGDEKLFF
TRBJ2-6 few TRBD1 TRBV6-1 TGTGCCAGCAGTGGTTGGACAGGGTTGGCTGGGGCCAACGTCCTGACTTTC CASSGWTGLAGANVLTF
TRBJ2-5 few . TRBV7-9 TGTGCCAGCAGCTCCTCTCTAGCAGGCGAGACCCAGTACTTC CASSSSLAGETQYF
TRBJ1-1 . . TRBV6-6 TGTGCCAGCAATTCTATAGCTGAAGCTTTCTTT CASNSIAEAFF
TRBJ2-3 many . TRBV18 TGTGCCAGCTCACCGGAAGCGGCCGCAACAGATACGCAGTATTTT CASSPEAAATDTQYF
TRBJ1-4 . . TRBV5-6 TGTGCCAGCAGCTTGGGACCGGCAGGGACTAATGAAAAACTGTTTTTT CASSLGPAGTNEKLFF
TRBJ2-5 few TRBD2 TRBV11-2 TGTGCCAGCAGCTTAGAGGGACTAGCGGGGGGGCTAAGAGAGACCCAGTACTTC CASSLEGLAGGLRETQYF
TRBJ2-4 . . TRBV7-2 TGTGCCAGCAGCTTAGGGGGGTCGACAGTAAACATTCAGTACTTC CASSLGGSTVNIQYF
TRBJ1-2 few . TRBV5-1 TGCGCCAGCAGCTGGGGGCAGGGAAAAGGCTACACCTTC CASSWGQGKGYTF
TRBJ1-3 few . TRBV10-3 TGTGCCATCGAGTCAGGGGCGGGAAACACCATATATTTT CAIESGAGNTIYF
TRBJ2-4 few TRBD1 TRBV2 TGTGCCAGCAGTGGACAGGGGTTGGGCAAAAACATTCAGTACTTC CASSGQGLGKNIQYF
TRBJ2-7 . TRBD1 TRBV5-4 TGTGCCAGCAGCGTGGGACAGGTTATCTACGAGCAGTACTTC CASSVGQVIYEQYF
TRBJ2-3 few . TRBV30 TGTGCCTGGAGTCCGAGCACAGATACGCAGTATTTT CAWSPSTDTQYF
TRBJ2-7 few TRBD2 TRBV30 TGTGCCTGGGCGCGGGGGGGAAGCTCCTACGAGCAGTACTTC CAWARGGSSYEQYF
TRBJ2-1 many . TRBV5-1 TGCGCCAGCAGCGCCGGACAGCCGGGCTACAATGAGCAGTTCTTC CASSAGQPGYNEQFF
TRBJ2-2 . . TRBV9 TGTGCCAGCAGCGGTCGAAGGAGAGGCGGGGAGCTGTTTTTT CASSGRRRGGELFF
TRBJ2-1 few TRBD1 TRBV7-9 TGTGCCAGCAGAGGGGGGACAGGGAACAATGAGCAGTTCTTC CASRGGTGNNEQFF
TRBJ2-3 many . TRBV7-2 TGTGCCAGCAGCTTATCCCGGGTGGATACGCAGTATTTT CASSLSRVDTQYF
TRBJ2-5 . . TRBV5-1 TGCGCCAGCAGCTTCGGGACTCCAGGTGTTGAGACCCAGTACTTC CASSFGTPGVETQYF
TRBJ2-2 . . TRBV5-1 TGCGCCAGCAGCCTTACTAACACCGGGGAGCTGTTTTTT CASSLTNTGELFF